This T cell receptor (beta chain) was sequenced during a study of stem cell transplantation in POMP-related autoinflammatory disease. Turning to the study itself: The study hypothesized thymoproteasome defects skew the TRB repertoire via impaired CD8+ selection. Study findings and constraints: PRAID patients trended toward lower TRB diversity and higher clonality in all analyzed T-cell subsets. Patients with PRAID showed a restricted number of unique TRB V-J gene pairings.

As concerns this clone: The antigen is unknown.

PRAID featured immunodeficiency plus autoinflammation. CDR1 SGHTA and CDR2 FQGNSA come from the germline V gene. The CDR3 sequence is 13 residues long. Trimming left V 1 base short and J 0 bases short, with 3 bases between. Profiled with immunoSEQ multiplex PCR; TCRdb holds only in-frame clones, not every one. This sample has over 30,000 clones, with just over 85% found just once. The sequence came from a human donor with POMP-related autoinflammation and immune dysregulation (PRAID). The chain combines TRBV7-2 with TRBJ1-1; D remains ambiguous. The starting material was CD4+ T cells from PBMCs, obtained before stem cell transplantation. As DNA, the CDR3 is TGTGCCAGCAGCTTAGTCTTGAACACTGAAGCTTTCTTT. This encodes CASSLVLNTEAFF.